This TCR beta chain was observed in a study of T-cell reconstitution after alpha-beta-depleted transplantation in children. Study observations and caveats: Newly produced T cells mostly provided counts and TCRbeta diversity after one year, as hyperexpanded clones declined.

Trimming shortened V by 6 bases and J by 11 bases, and 14 bases separated the two germline ends. The germline gives CDR1 SQVTM, CDR2 ANQGSEA. The CDR3 spans 11 residues. With regard to this clonotype: Antigen specificity is unknown.

Preparation of the TCRbeta library was carried out with unique molecular identifiers. TCRdb reanalysed the PCR reads using MiXCR and keeps one entry per CDR3 protein. The sample contains about 980,000 distinct CDR3 sequences, less than 30% of which appear only once. Sequenced here: PBMCs, mostly from graft donor cells, sampled 360 days after TCRalphabeta/CD19-depleted stem cell transplant. The J gene is TRBJ2-1, the V gene TRBV29-1; no definite D call. The source of this sequence is a boy younger than two who had a stem cell transplant for SCID, so the T cells may come from the graft donor. CDR3 in amino acids: CSVSPGRQQFF. CDR3 in DNA: TGCAGCGTGAGCCCAGGTAGGCAGCAGTTCTTC.